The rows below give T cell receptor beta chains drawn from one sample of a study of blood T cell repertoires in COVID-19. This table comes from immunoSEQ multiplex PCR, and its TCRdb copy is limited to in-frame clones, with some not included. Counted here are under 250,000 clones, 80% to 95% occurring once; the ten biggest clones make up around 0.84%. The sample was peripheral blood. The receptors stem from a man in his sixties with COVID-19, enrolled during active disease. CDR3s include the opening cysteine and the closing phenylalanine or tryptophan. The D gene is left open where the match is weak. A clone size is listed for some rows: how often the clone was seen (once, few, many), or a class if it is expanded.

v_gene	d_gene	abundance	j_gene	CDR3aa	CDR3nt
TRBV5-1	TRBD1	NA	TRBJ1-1	CASSRGQANTEAFF	TGCGCCAGCAGCCGGGGACAGGCAAACACTGAAGCTTTCTTT
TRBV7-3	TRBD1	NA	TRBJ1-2	CASSSTGGATYGYTF	TGTGCCAGCAGCTCCACAGGGGGCGCGACCTATGGCTACACCTTC
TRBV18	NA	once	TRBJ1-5	CASSPLGPRGNQPQHF	TGTGCCAGCTCACCCCTGGGACCCAGGGGAAATCAGCCCCAGCATTTT
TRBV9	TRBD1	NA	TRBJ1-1	CASSVAEGAEAFF	TGTGCCAGCAGCGTAGCTGAGGGGGCCGAAGCTTTCTTT
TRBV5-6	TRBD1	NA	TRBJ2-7	CASSPRQGRNEQYF	TGTGCCAGCAGCCCCCGACAGGGGAGGAACGAGCAGTACTTC
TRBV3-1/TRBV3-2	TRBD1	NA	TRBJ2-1	CASSQWGTGVYNEQFF	TGTGCCAGCAGCCAATGGGGGACAGGGGTGTACAATGAGCAGTTCTTC
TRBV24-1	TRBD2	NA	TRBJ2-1	CATSDPSSGMENYGEQFF	TGTGCCACCAGTGATCCTTCGAGCGGGATGGAAAACTATGGTGAGCAGTTCTTC
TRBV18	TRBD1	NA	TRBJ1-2	CASGDRVGGYTF	TGTGCCAGCGGGGACAGGGTCGGTGGCTACACCTTC
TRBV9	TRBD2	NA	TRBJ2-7	CASSVGGEGSIYEQYF	TGTGCCAGCAGCGTAGGTGGGGAGGGTAGCATCTACGAGCAGTACTTC
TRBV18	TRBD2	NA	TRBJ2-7	CASSTGTSGGAKSYEQYF	TGTGCCAGCTCAACCGGGACTAGCGGGGGGGCCAAATCCTACGAGCAGTACTTC
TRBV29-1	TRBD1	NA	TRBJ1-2	CSVPTGNGYTF	TGCAGCGTGCCGACAGGGAATGGCTACACCTTC
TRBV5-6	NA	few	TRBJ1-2	CASSLVGPGYGYTF	TGTGCCAGCAGCTTGGTGGGGCCAGGGTATGGCTACACCTTC
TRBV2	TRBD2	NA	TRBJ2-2	CAISGGMNTGELFF	TGTGCCATCTCGGGAGGAATGAACACCGGGGAGCTGTTTTTT
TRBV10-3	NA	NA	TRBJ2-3	CAISVTGGTDTQYF	TGTGCCATCAGTGTTACGGGGGGCACAGATACGCAGTATTTT
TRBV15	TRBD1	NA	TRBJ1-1	CATSIPGIGQDNTEAFF	TGTGCCACCAGCATCCCCGGGATCGGACAGGATAACACTGAAGCTTTCTTT
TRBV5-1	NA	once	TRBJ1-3	CASSLGHESSGNTIYF	TGCGCCAGCAGCTTGGGACACGAGAGCTCTGGAAACACCATATATTTT
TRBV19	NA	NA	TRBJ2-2	CASTYTGGTGELFF	TGTGCCAGTACCTATACAGGCGGCACCGGGGAGCTGTTTTTT
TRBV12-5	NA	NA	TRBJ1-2	CASGLSGTGYGYTF	TGTGCTAGTGGTTTATCAGGGACTGGGTATGGCTACACCTTC